Described below is a single TCR beta chain sequence and its context. The data belong to a study of blood T cell repertoires in COVID-19. About the research overall: The United States, Italy and Spain supplied acute and convalescent COVID-19 samples. The analysed material was cDNA or gDNA that came from T cells, B-cell-depleted T cells, or PBMCs.

CDR3 length: 13 residues. The germline CDR1 and CDR2 sequences are LGHDT and YNNKEL (reference sequence). The germline V and J ends were trimmed by 8 bases and 6 bases, with 11 bases remaining between them. As handled by the study authors: Quantification of nucleated cells was approximated via reference gene primer amplification. Measured with immunoSEQ multiplex PCR; TCRdb has only the in-frame clones, and not every one. V, J and clone size derive from that table, while D and trimming were established from the DNA sequence. This table holds 110,000 or so clones, around 84% found once. This chain links TRBV3-1 (or the pseudogene TRBV3-2) with TRBJ1-6, with D possibly matching TRBD1 (5 bases). This TCR was recovered from a woman aged 40 to 49 with acute or convalescent COVID-19. The sequenced material came from peripheral blood. This chain's CDR3 is CASLGQPNSPLHF. For the CDR3, the DNA is TGTGCCAGCTTAGGACAACCTAATTCACCCCTCCACTTT.